The 6 T cell receptor beta chains reported below all come from one sample, sequenced in a study of T cells in Graves' hyperthyroidism and ophthalmopathy. The source material, RNA transcripts, was used to amplify TCR beta CDR3 regions. The TCR CDR3 first-round RT-PCR relied on the HTBI primer set. TCRdb reprocessed the multiplex PCR reads via MiXCR and lists one record per CDR3 protein. The sample lists around 450,000 distinct CDR3 sequences, roughly 14% seen once, with 11% to 15% in the top ten. Sequencing was carried out using blood. The receptors here all came from a woman younger than 35 with Graves' hyperthyroidism.

In this sample, this clonotype turned up a few times. The chain has TRBV6-1 and TRBJ1-5, with D possibly matching TRBD1 (6 bases). The V and J ends lost 5 bases and 0 bases respectively, with 8 bases between them. The CDR3 totals 14 residues. The V gene's germline CDR1 is MNHNS and CDR2 SASEGT. DNA for the CDR3: TGTGCCAGCAGTACAGGGCTTAGCAATCAGCCCCAGCATTTT. Protein: CASSTGLSNQPQHF.

V and J are TRBV10-3 and TRBJ1-2; D unresolved. CDR3 length: 14 amino acids. V lost 6 bases, J lost 0 bases, and 11 bases lay in between. Germline CDR1 reads ENHRY; CDR2 reads SYGVKD. CDR3 residues: CAIRRTATNYGYTF. The CDR3 DNA is TGTGCCATCAGGAGGACGGCGACTAACTATGGCTACACCTTC.

This clonotype was seen at least ten times. V usage is TRBV7-9 and J usage is TRBJ2-7; D possibly corresponds to TRBD1 (6 bases). CDR1 is SEHNR and CDR2 is FQNEAQ in the germline V gene (reference sequence). The germline V and J ends were trimmed by 5 bases and 3 bases, with 17 bases remaining between them. This CDR3 spans 15 amino acids. CDR3 amino acids: CASSEQGPHYYEQYF. In nucleotides, the CDR3 is TGTGCCAGCAGCGAACAGGGCCCTCATTACTACGAGCAGTACTTC.

This chain connects TRBV29-1 to TRBJ2-6; D is possibly TRBD1 or TRBD2 (5 bases each). V lost 4 bases and J 4 bases, leaving 14 bases between the germline ends. The CDR3 is 15 amino acids. CDR1 and CDR2 from the germline V gene are SQVTM and ANQGSEA. The CDR3 region has the DNA TGCAGCGTTGCTGGGGGAAGCACCGGGGCCAACGTCCTGACTTTC. Translation: CSVAGGSTGANVLTF.

This clonotype was seen ten or more times. This chain links TRBV28 with TRBJ2-6; D uncertain. The V gene lost 3 bases and the J gene lost 3 bases, with 6 bases spanning the gap. CDR3 size: 14 residues. Germline V gene lookup returns CDR1 MDHEN and CDR2 SYDVKM. The CDR3: CASSLMGGANVLTF. The CDR3 DNA sequence: TGTGCCAGCAGTTTGATGGGTGGGGCCAACGTCCTGACTTTC.

This clonotype occurred many times. The chain couples TRBV20-1 to TRBJ2-7; 14 bases are shared with TRBD2. Losses at the gene ends were 3 bases for V and 7 bases for J; bases not matched to a gene: 11. The CDR3 loop spans 16 amino acids. The germline V gene encodes CDR1 DFQATT and CDR2 SNEGSKA (reference sequence). The CDR3 DNA reads as TGCAGTGCTAGCTCCATGACTAGCGGGAGGGCCGGGGAGCAGTACTTC. This translates into CSASSMTSGRAGEQYF.